This T cell receptor beta chain came from a study of blood T cell repertoires in COVID-19 (dated by TCRdb to the early 2020s). General notes on the study: Collaborator samples came from the United States, Italy and Spain and covered acute and convalescent phases of COVID-19. The prospective study material was composed of cDNA or gDNA derived from T cells, B-cell-depleted T cells, or PBMCs. Deeply sampled blood TCRbeta repertoires from subjects exposed to, actively infected with, or recovered from COVID-19 were included in the dataset. The repertoires were released in a freely available public database meant as a resource for research on the immune response to SARS-CoV-2. Samples came from the ongoing ImmuneRACE study (first 160 participants) plus 1,254 subjects from 6 global collaborators. A de-identified subject ID, COVID-19 status, age in years and sex were almost always included in the sample metadata. HLA class I and class II types, where available, came from metadata supplied by the sample provider rather than from assay-based typing.

Looking up the germline V gene (reference sequence) yields CDR1 MNHNY and CDR2 SVGAGI. The CDR3 measures 12 amino acids from cysteine to phenylalanine. The DNA shown is the 36-base CDR3, in frame from base 1. Relative to germline, V is missing 8 bases and J is missing 6 bases, with 6 bases of the junction outside any gene match. TCRbeta CDR3 regions were amplified from genomic DNA using the immunoSEQ Assay, a bias-controlled multiplex PCR. The authors processed their data as follows. Nucleated cell counts per sample were estimated from amplification of reference gene primers within the assay. Sequence reads were collapsed and filtered to measure the absolute abundance of every unique TCRbeta CDR3 rearrangement. For each sample, productive Simpson clonality was calculated by taking the square root of Simpson's diversity index across productive rearrangements. Not all clones reach the TCRdb copy of this immuneACCESS table, which keeps in-frame sequences only. Checked studies attribute under half of the gap to unresolved V genes and leave the rest unexplained. The DNA gave D and trimming, while V, J and clone size come from that table. The sample contains 250,000 to 350,000 clones, 85% to 90% of them found a single time. Of the sample, about 1.7% falls within the top ten clones.

The sample holds a few counts of this clone. This receptor's antigen is unknown. No qualities accompany the bases; no much larger clone lies one base away. Enrolling through a virtual design, the prospective study's participants ranged in age from roughly 18 to 100 years and lived across 20 to 30 United States geographic areas. In the prospective study, participants were assigned to cohorts based on the clinical history participants reported in a screening survey and a study questionnaire. In the prospective study, whole blood, serum and a nasopharyngeal or oropharyngeal swab were collected from each participant by mobile phlebotomists. Prospective study participants could optionally give additional blood draws and questionnaires over an approximately 2-month period. Prospective study blood samples were shipped either frozen or at room temperature before DNA extraction. Here is what the overall study found, with its caveats: The quantity of clinical and demographic metadata differed by source and by participant and was supplied without curation.

Sequenced material: PBMCs or T cells enriched from blood (not recorded which). This clonotype was sampled from a woman younger than 30 with acute COVID-19. This receptor chain uses TRBV6-6 and TRBJ1-2, with 7 central nucleotides matching TRBD1. The nucleotide sequence reads as follows: TGTGCCAGCGTAAAGGGGGCGAATGGCTACACCTTC. The encoded protein is CASVKGANGYTF.